This section outlines one T cell receptor beta chain sequence together with its context. The sample originates from a study of T cell changes during pregnancy in multiple sclerosis. The CDR3 is made up of 16 amino acids. Trimming left V 3 bases short and J 8 bases short, with 23 bases between. Per germline, CDR1 SGHTS and CDR2 YDEGEE. Repertoires were generated with immunoSEQ multiplex PCR, while TCRdb's copy carries only in-frame clones and drops some. The sample shows some 80,000 clones, about 92% of them seen only once. Sequencing used peripheral blood, obtained before pregnancy. The V gene is TRBV5-8, the J gene TRBJ1-2; TRBD1 is a possible D gene (5 bases). The clonotype comes from a female donor with multiple sclerosis, enrolled in a pregnancy study. In DNA, the CDR3 is TGTGCCAGCAGCTCTGAAATCAGGGCTAGGGGTGACGGCTACACCTTC. Amino acids: CASSSEIRARGDGYTF.